These T cell receptor beta chains were read from a single sample in a study of blood T cell repertoires in COVID-19. Generated by immunoSEQ multiplex PCR, the TCRdb table keeps only in-frame clones and is missing some. This sample carries about 94,000 clones, more than 65% of them seen once, and the ten largest clones take approximately 6.7%. Sequenced: peripheral blood. The origin of the receptors is a man in his sixties with acute or convalescent COVID-19. Each CDR3 is given with its conserved first and last residue. D genes are given only for firm matches. Clone size, where shown, is once, few, many, or a class for clones that have expanded.

J gene,D gene,clone size,V gene,CDR3 protein,CDR3 DNA
TRBJ1-1,TRBD1,NA,TRBV4-1,CASSQTGSFAEAFF,TGCGCCAGCAGCCAGACAGGGAGTTTCGCTGAAGCTTTCTTT
TRBJ2-1,TRBD1,NA,TRBV5-5,CASSLWDREFF,TGTGCCAGCAGCTTGTGGGACAGGGAATTCTTC
TRBJ1-3,TRBD1,NA,TRBV6-5,CAGGQLGNTIYF,TGTGCCGGGGGACAGCTCGGAAACACCATATATTTT
TRBJ2-7,TRBD2,NA,TRBV15,CATSRDGVAGAREQYF,TGTGCCACCAGCAGAGATGGAGTAGCGGGGGCGCGGGAGCAGTACTTC
TRBJ1-1,NA,NA,TRBV9,CASSPPPQGIFF,TGTGCCAGCAGCCCACCCCCGCAGGGGATTTTCTTT
TRBJ2-5,TRBD1,few,TRBV29-1,CSGTRDRGSQETQYF,TGCAGCGGAACCCGGGACAGGGGGTCCCAAGAGACCCAGTACTTC
TRBJ1-2,NA,NA,TRBV24-1,CATSDSAVYGYTF,TGTGCCACCAGTGATAGCGCGGTCTATGGCTACACCTTC
TRBJ1-1,TRBD1,NA,TRBV18,CASSQRPGQGLMNTEAFF,TGTGCCAGCTCACAGAGACCGGGACAGGGGCTAATGAACACTGAAGCTTTCTTT
TRBJ2-7,NA,NA,TRBV12-2,CASRLVTGGLQDYEQYF,TGTGCAAGTCGCTTAGTAACGGGGGGGCTGCAAGATTACGAGCAGTACTTC
TRBJ1-2,TRBD1,NA,TRBV2,CASRGTGNHYGYTF,TGTGCCAGCAGGGGGACAGGGAATCACTATGGCTACACCTTC
TRBJ2-5,TRBD2,NA,TRBV7-6,CASTGGTSGGQETQYF,TGTGCCAGCACGGGTGGGACTAGCGGGGGGCAAGAGACCCAGTACTTC
TRBJ1-4,TRBD1,NA,TRBV7-9,CASSFGTGDSEKLFF,TGTGCCAGCAGCTTTGGGACAGGGGATTCAGAAAAACTGTTTTTT
TRBJ1-3,NA,NA,TRBV12-3/TRBV12-4,CASTLRVGNTIYF,TGTGCCAGCACCCTCCGGGTGGGAAACACCATATATTTT
TRBJ1-1,NA,once,TRBV2,CASSEVPDSFRNTEAFF,TGTGCCAGCAGTGAAGTCCCCGACTCCTTTAGAAACACTGAAGCTTTCTTT
TRBJ1-6,NA,few,TRBV7-9,CASSFTGSSYNSPLHF,TGTGCCAGCAGCTTCACAGGGAGCTCCTATAATTCACCCCTCCACTTT
TRBJ1-4,NA,NA,TRBV5-1,CASSLGRGSEKLFF,TGCGCCAGCAGCTTGGGGCGGGGGAGTGAAAAACTGTTTTTT
TRBJ2-7,TRBD1,NA,TRBV30,CAWSLGQGYEQYF,TGTGCCTGGAGTCTTGGACAGGGATACGAGCAGTACTTC
TRBJ1-2,NA,once,TRBV9,CASSVVESNYGYTF,TGTGCCAGCAGCGTAGTGGAGTCTAACTATGGCTACACCTTC
TRBJ1-2,NA,NA,TRBV27,CASSSGGVVYGYTF,TGTGCCAGCTCATCTGGAGGGGTAGTCTATGGCTACACCTTC
TRBJ1-6,TRBD1,NA,TRBV7-2,CASSPGQGFISPLHF,TGTGCCAGCAGCCCGGGACAGGGATTCATATCACCCCTCCACTTT
TRBJ2-7,NA,NA,TRBV24-1,CATSDLNYKQYF,TGTGCCACCAGTGATCTGAACTACAAGCAGTACTTC
TRBJ1-2,NA,NA,TRBV3-1/TRBV3-2,CASSRDQGGYTF,TGTGCCAGCAGCCGGGACCAGGGGGGCTACACCTTC
TRBJ1-5,TRBD1,medium-sized,TRBV9,CASSDRDRDQPQHF,TGTGCCAGCAGCGACCGGGACAGGGACCAGCCCCAGCATTTT
TRBJ2-6,TRBD2,few,TRBV3-1/TRBV3-2,CASSQRLAGWSSGANVLTF,TGTGCCAGCAGCCAGCGACTAGCGGGCTGGAGCTCTGGGGCCAACGTCCTGACTTTC
TRBJ2-7,TRBD1,NA,TRBV4-3,CASSQDRQGVYEQYF,TGCGCCAGCAGCCAAGATCGACAGGGGGTATACGAGCAGTACTTC
TRBJ2-7,NA,few,TRBV12-3/TRBV12-4,CASSFSYEQYF,TGTGCCAGCAGTTTCAGCTACGAGCAGTACTTC